This T cell receptor (beta chain) was recovered during a study of PD-1 blockade in classical Hodgkin lymphoma. The table came from immunoSEQ multiplex PCR; TCRdb's copy has only in-frame clones and leaves some out. The sample yields 46,000 or so clones, around 78% seen once. This clone was seen once. Its cognate antigen is unknown. Time point in this sample: cycle 4 day 1 (C4D1), after more than five weeks of nivolumab. Relapse after autologous stem cell transplantation occurred in every patient, and brentuximab vedotin exposure varied. Study results and caveats: The origin of the repertoire differences remains undefined, with disease activity or prior therapy as possible causes.

Trimming shortened V by 6 bases and J by 8 bases, and 10 bases separated the two germline ends. CDR3 length: 12 amino acids. Germline lookup yields CDR1 MDHEN and CDR2 SYDVKM. Sequencing was performed on peripheral blood mononuclear cells (PBMCs), taken before the fourth cycle of nivolumab. The source of this sequence is a human donor with classical Hodgkin lymphoma. This rearrangement joins TRBV28 to TRBJ2-2; tentatively, D is TRBD1 (6 bases). CDR3 bases: TGTGCCAGCAGCCAACAGGGTGGGGAGCTGTTTTTT. Its protein product is CASSQQGGELFF.